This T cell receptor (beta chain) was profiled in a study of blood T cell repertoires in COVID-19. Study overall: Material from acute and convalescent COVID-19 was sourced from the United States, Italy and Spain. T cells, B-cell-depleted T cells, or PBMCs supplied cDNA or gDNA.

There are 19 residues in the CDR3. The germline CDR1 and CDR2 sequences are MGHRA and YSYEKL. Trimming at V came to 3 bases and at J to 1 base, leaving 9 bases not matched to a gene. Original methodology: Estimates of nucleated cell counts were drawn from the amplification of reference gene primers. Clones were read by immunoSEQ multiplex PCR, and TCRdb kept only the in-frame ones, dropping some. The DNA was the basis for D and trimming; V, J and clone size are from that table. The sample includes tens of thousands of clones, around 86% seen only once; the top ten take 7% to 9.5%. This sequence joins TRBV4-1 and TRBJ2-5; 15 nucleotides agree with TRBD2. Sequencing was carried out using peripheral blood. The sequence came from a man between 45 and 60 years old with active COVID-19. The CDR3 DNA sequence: TGCGCCAGCAGCCACGGGACTAGCGGGAGGCCCCATGTCCAAGAGACCCAGTACTTC. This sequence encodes CASSHGTSGRPHVQETQYF.